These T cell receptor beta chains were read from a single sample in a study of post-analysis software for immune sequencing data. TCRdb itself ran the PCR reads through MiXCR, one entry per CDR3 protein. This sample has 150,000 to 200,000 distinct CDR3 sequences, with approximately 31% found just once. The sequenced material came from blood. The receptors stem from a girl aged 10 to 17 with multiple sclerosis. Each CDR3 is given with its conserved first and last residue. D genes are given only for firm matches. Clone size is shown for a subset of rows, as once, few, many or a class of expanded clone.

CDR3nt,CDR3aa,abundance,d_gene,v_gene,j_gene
TGTGCCAGCAGCGACGGGACAGCAGCCTTCTATGGCTACACCTTC,CASSDGTAAFYGYTF,few,TRBD1,TRBV7-9,TRBJ1-2
TGTGCCAGCAGGCCTCAGGGGGTACCTAATGAAAAACTGTTTTTT,CASRPQGVPNEKLFF,NA,TRBD1,TRBV6-5,TRBJ1-4
TGTGCCACCAGTGACTCTCCTAGCGGAAGCACAGATACGCAGTATTTT,CATSDSPSGSTDTQYF,many,TRBD2,TRBV24-1,TRBJ2-3
TGCAGCGGGAAAAGCGGAAGCTCCTACAATGAGCAGTTCTTC,CSGKSGSSYNEQFF,many,NA,TRBV29-1,TRBJ2-1
TGTGCCAGCAGTGAACTCCCCATCTACGAGCAGTACTTC,CASSELPIYEQYF,many,NA,TRBV6-1,TRBJ2-7
TGCGCCAGCAGCTTGGCCTCAGCGGGAGACTACAATGAGCAGTTCTTC,CASSLASAGDYNEQFF,few,TRBD2,TRBV5-1,TRBJ2-1
TGTGCCAGTAGTCCAGGGCCAGATACACAGTATTTT,CASSPGPDTQYF,NA,NA,TRBV19,TRBJ2-3
TGTGCCAGCAGGACAGGGTGGAGCACTGAAGCTTTCTTT,CASRTGWSTEAFF,NA,TRBD1,TRBV12-3/TRBV12-4,TRBJ1-1
TGTGCCAGCACCCTAGCCAGGGGGGGCTACACCTTC,CASTLARGGYTF,NA,TRBD1,TRBV7-9,TRBJ1-2
TGTGCCAGCAGCCAAGAGGTGGAACTAGCGGGTTACAATGAGCAGTTCTTC,CASSQEVELAGYNEQFF,many,TRBD2,TRBV3-1,TRBJ2-1
TGTGCCAGCAGTTTAGGGAAGAACGGAGGCTACACCTTC,CASSLGKNGGYTF,many,NA,TRBV12-3/TRBV12-4,TRBJ1-2
TGTGCCAGCGCCCCCCGTTTAGTTGGCTACACCTTC,CASAPRLVGYTF,many,NA,TRBV12-3/TRBV12-4,TRBJ1-2
TGTGCCAGCAGCTTAGGGGCGGGAGGTCGTGAGCAGTACTTC,CASSLGAGGREQYF,many,TRBD2,TRBV13,TRBJ2-7
TGCGCCAGCAGTGAGTCACTAGCGCTTGAGCAGTTCTTC,CASSESLALEQFF,many,TRBD2,TRBV10-1,TRBJ2-1
TGTGCCAGCAGCTTCGAGGGCAAACAGTTCTTC,CASSFEGKQFF,NA,NA,TRBV5-6,TRBJ2-1
TGTGCCAGCTCACCAGATGGACAGGGTGCTGGCTACACCTTC,CASSPDGQGAGYTF,NA,TRBD1,TRBV18,TRBJ1-2
TGTGCCAGCAGCTCGGACAGGAACACTGAAGCTTTCTTT,CASSSDRNTEAFF,NA,NA,TRBV11-2,TRBJ1-1
TGTGCCAGCAGCTTAGCGGTACAGTCCTATGGCTACACCTTC,CASSLAVQSYGYTF,NA,NA,TRBV7-2,TRBJ1-2
TGTGCCAGCAGCTTTTACAGGAATCAAGAGACCCAGTACTTC,CASSFYRNQETQYF,many,NA,TRBV7-9,TRBJ2-5
TGTGCCAGCAGTCCGTTGGGGACAGGGTTTAGTAACTATGGCTACACCTTC,CASSPLGTGFSNYGYTF,few,TRBD1,TRBV28,TRBJ1-2
TGTGCCAGCAGCTTAGATGGGGGCTACACCTTC,CASSLDGGYTF,many,NA,TRBV7-2,TRBJ1-2
TGTGCCAGCACCTTAGACATTACCTACGAGCAGTACTTC,CASTLDITYEQYF,many,NA,TRBV2,TRBJ2-7
TGCGCCAGCAGCTCCCAGACAGGGGTTGCCTACAATGAGCAGTTCTTC,CASSSQTGVAYNEQFF,NA,TRBD1,TRBV5-1,TRBJ2-1
TGTGCCAACAGTTTAGCTAGCCGTCCCTATGGCTACACCTTC,CANSLASRPYGYTF,once,NA,TRBV28,TRBJ1-2
TGTGCCAGCAGCTTAGTAGAGCCTCGGGGAGGTGTTATCTCCGTTCCTGAAAAACTGTTTTTT,CASSLVEPRGGVISVPEKLFF,NA,NA,TRBV11-2,TRBJ1-4
TGCAGTGCCGGTGGACTAGCGGGGGGCCGACAAGAGACCCAGTACTTC,CSAGGLAGGRQETQYF,NA,TRBD2,TRBV20-1,TRBJ2-5
TGCAGTGCTAGAGATCTTACATACCAAGAGACCCAGTACTTC,CSARDLTYQETQYF,many,NA,TRBV20-1,TRBJ2-5
TGTGCCAGCAGTCTCGACCTATATGACACCGGGGAGCTGTTTTTT,CASSLDLYDTGELFF,NA,NA,TRBV7-9,TRBJ2-2
TGTGCCATCGGCCCGACTAGCGGGACTAATGAGCAGTTCTTC,CAIGPTSGTNEQFF,NA,TRBD2,TRBV10-3,TRBJ2-1
TGCAGTGCTAGAGCGCGAGGGGAATGGGAGACCCAGTACTTC,CSARARGEWETQYF,NA,NA,TRBV20-1,TRBJ2-5